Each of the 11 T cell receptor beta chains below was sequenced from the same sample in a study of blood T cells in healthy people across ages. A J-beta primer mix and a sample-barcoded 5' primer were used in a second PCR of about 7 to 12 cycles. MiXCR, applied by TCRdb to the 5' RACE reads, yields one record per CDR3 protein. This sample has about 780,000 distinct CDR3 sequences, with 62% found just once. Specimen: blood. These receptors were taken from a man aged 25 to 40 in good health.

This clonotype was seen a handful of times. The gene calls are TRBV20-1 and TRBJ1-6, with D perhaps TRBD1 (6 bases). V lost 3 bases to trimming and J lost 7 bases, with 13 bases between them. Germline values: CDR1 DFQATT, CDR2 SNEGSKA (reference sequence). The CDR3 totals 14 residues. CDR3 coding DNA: TGCAGTGCTAGGGACAGTCGGCGGAATTCACCCCTCCACTTT. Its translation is CSARDSRRNSPLHF.

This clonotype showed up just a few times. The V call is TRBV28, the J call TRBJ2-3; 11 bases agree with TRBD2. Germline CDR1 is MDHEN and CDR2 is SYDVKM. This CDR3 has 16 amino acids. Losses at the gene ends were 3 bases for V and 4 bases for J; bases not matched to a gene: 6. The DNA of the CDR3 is TGTGCCAGCAGTTTTCTAGCGGGGGGAAGATCAGATACGCAGTATTTT. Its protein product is CASSFLAGGRSDTQYF.

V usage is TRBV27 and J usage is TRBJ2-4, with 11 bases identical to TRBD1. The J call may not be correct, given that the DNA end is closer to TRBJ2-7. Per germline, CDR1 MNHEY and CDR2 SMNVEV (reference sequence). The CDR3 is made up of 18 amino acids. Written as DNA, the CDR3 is TGTGCCAGCAGTGGGACAGGGGGGTCCAGGCCTACATCCTACGAGCAGTACTTC. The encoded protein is CASSGTGGSRPTSYEQYF.

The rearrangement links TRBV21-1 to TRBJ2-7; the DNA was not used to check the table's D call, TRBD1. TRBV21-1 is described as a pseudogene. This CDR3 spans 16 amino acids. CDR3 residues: CASSNVWVDRNYEQYF. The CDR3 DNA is TGTGCCAGCAGCAACGTATGGGTTGACAGGAATTACGAGCAGTACTTC.

CDR3 nucleotide sequence: TGTGCCAGCAGACCGGACAGGCTGATCTACGAGCAGTACTTC. Translating it yields CASRPDRLIYEQYF. The chain links TRBV28 to TRBJ2-7; 7 bases agree with TRBD1. The V and J ends lost 6 bases and 3 bases, in that order; junction bases with no gene match: 8. The CDR3 has 14 residues. Germline V lookup: CDR1 MDHEN, CDR2 SYDVKM.

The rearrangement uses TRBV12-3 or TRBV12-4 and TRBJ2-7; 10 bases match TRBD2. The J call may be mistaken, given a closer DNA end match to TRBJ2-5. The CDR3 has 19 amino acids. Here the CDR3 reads CASSFPRDSGRLRKETQYF. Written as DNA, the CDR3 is TGTGCCAGCAGTTTTCCCAGGGATAGCGGGAGGTTGCGGAAAGAGACCCAGTACTTC.

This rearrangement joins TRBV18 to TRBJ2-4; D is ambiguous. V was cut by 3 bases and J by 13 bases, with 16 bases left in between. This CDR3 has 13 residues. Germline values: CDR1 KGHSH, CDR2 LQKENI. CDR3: CASSPYSSYGQYF. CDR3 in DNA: TGTGCCAGCTCACCGTACAGTTCCTACGGGCAGTACTTC. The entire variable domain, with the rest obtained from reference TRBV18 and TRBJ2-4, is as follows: NAGVMQNPRHLVRRRGQEARLRCSPMKGHSHVYWYRQLPEEGLKFMVYLQKENIIDESGMPKERFSAEFPKEGPSILRIQQVVRGDSAAYFCASSPYSSYGQYFGAGTRLSVL.

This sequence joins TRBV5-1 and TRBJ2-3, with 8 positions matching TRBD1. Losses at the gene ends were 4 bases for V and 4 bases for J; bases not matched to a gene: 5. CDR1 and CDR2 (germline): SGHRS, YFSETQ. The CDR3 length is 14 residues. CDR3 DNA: TGCGCCAGCAGCCCGGACAGGGAGGCAGATACGCAGTATTTT. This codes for CASSPDREADTQYF.

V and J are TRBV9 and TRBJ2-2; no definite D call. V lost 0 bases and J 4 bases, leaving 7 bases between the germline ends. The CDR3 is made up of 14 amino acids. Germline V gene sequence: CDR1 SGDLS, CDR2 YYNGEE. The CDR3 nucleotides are TGTGCCAGCAGCGTAGGGTGGAGCACCGGGGAGCTGTTTTTT. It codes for CASSVGWSTGELFF. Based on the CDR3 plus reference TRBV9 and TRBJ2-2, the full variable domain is DSGVTQTPKHLITATGQRVTLRCSPRSGDLSVYWYQQSLDQGLQFLIQYYNGEERAKGNILERFSAQQFPDLHSELNLSSLELGDSALYFCASSVGWSTGELFFGEGSRLTVL.

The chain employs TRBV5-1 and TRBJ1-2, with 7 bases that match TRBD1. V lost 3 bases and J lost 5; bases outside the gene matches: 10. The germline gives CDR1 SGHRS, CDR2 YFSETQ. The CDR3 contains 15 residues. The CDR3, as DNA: TGCGCCAGCAGCTCGCAGGGGGGGACCGGTTATGGCTACACCTTC. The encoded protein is CASSSQGGTGYGYTF.

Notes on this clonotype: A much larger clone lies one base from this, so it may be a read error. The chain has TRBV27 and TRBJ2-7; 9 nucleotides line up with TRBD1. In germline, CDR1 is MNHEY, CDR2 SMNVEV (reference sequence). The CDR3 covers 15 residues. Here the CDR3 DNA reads TGTGCCGGCAGTTTATACAGGGGGCCGTCCTACGAGCAGTACTTC. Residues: CAGSLYRGPSYEQYF.